The T cell receptor beta chain described here comes from a study of cytomegalovirus exposure and HLA in healthy donors. The ends lost 2 bases at V and 3 bases at J; junction bases unmatched: 4. The CDR3 totals 16 residues. The germline gives CDR1 SGDLS, CDR2 YYNGEE. General study results and limits: Across donors, presence/absence analyses took sequencing depth to be roughly uniform. Associated with cytomegalovirus, according to the listing, were some 150 TCR beta chains.

Concerning this clone itself: The antigen is unknown.

Primers included in the PCR were 60 Vbeta and 13 Jbeta primers. This table comes from immunoSEQ multiplex PCR, and its TCRdb copy is limited to in-frame clones, with some not included. The sample shows about 140,000 clones, and approximately 1% sits with its ten largest clones. The TCR originated in a male donor in good health and CMV-seronegative. This sequence joins TRBV9 and TRBJ2-7; 14 bases align to TRBD2. The material sequenced was PBMCs. DNA of the CDR3: TGTGCCAGCAGCGTGGGACTAGCGGGAGAACTCTACGAGCAGTACTTC. It encodes CASSVGLAGELYEQYF.